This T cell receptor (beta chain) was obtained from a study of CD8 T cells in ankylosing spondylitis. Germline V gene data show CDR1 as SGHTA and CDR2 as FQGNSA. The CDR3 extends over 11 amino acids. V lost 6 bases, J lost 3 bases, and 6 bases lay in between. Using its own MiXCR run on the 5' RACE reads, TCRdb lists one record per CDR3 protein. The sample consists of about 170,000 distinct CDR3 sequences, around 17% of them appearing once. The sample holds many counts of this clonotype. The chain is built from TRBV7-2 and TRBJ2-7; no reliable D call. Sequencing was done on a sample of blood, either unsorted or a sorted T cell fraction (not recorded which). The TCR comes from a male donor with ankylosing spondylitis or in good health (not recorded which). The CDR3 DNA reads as TGTGCCAGCAGTCTATTCTACGAGCAGTACTTC. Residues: CASSLFYEQYF.